The present T cell receptor beta chain was sequenced within a study of metastatic and nonmetastatic thyroid tumors. About the research overall: Both malignant and benign thyroid patients supplied peripheral blood and tumor or nodule tissue samples, across which the repertoires of these patients were then compared.

Every patient was untreated before thyroid surgery. TCRdb re-analyzed the PCR reads using MiXCR. Among roughly 12,000 clones listed, approximately 29% were seen once. This receptor was obtained from a female donor with papillary thyroid cancer or a benign thyroid nodule (not recorded which). Some clones in this sample may be carry-over from other donors' samples. The specimen sequenced was tumor tissue.

DNA of the CDR3: TGTGCCAGCAGCCAAAGTGGGAGGGGGTTCGAGCAGTACTTC. Translating gives CASSQSGRGFEQYF. The chain links TRBV3-1 to TRBJ2-7; D is possibly TRBD2 (7 bases). V was shortened by 2 bases and J by 6 bases, with 14 bases between the two germline ends. CDR3 length equals 14 residues. CDR1 is LGHDT, CDR2 YNNKEL, per germline (reference sequence).